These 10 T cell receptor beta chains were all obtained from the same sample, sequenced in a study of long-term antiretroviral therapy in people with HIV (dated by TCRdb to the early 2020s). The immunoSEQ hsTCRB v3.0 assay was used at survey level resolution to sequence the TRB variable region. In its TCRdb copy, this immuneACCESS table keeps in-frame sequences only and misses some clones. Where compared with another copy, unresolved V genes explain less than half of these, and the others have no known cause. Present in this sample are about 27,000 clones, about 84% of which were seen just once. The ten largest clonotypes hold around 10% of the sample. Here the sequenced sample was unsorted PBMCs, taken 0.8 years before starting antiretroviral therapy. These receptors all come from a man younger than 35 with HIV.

CDR3 DNA sequence: TGTGCCAGCAGCTTGGATTTTGATCCGGGACGCCGGTACCAAGAGACCCAGTACTTC. Protein sequence: CASSLDFDPGRRYQETQYF. The rearrangement joins TRBV5-6 to TRBJ2-5, with D tentatively TRBD1 or TRBD2 (5 bases each). The CDR3 runs 19 residues. CDR1 and CDR2 (germline): SGHDT, YYEEEE. The V and J ends lost 0 bases and 0 bases respectively, with 21 bases between them.

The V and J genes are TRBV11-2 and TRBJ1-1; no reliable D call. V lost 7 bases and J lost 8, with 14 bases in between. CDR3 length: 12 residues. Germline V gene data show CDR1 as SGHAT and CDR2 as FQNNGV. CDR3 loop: CASTSLRREAFF. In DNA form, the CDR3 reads TGTGCCAGCACCTCCTTACGGCGGGAAGCTTTCTTT.

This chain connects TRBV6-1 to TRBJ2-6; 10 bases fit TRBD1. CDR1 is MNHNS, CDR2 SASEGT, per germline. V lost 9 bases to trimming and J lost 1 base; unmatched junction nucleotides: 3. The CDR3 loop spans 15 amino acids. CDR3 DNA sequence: TGTGCCAGTGGGACAGGGGAGTCTGGGGCCAACGTCCTGACTTTC. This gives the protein CASGTGESGANVLTF.

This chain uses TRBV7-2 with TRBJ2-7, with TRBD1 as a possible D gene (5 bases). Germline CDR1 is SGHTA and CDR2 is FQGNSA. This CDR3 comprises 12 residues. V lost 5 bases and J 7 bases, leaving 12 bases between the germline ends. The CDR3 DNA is TGTGCCAGCAGCCTGACCAGGGCGGAGCAGTACTTC. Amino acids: CASSLTRAEQYF. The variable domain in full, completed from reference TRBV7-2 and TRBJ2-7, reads GAGVSQSPSNKVTEKGKDVELRCDPISGHTALYWYRQSLGQGLEFLIYFQGNSAPDKSGLPSDRFSAERTGGSVSTLTIQRTQQEDSAVYLCASSLTRAEQYFGPGTRLTVT.

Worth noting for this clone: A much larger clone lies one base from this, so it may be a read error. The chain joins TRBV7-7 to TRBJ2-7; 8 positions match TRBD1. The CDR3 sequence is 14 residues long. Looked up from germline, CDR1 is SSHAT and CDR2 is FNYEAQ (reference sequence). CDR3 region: CASSLGTGGLEQYF. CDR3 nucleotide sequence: TGTGCTAGCAGCCTCGGGACAGGTGGACTGGAGCAGTACTTC. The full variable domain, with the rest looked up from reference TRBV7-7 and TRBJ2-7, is GAGVSQSPRYKVTKRGQDVTLRCDPISSHATLYWYQQALGQGPEFLTYFNYEAQPDKSGLPSDRFSAERPEGSISTLTIQRTEQRDSAMYRCASSLGTGGLEQYFGPGTRLTVT.

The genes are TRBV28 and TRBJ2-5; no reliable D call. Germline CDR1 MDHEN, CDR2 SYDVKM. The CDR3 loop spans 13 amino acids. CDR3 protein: CAPPGPHPGTQYF. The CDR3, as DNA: TGTGCGCCTCCGGGCCCACACCCGGGGACCCAGTACTTC.

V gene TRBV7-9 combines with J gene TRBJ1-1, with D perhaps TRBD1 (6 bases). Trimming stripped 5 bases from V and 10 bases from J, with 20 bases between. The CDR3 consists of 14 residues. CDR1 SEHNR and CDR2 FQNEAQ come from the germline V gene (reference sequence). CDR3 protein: CASSQMGGAPRAFF. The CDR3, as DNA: TGTGCCAGCAGCCAAATGGGGGGGGCTCCCCGAGCTTTCTTT.

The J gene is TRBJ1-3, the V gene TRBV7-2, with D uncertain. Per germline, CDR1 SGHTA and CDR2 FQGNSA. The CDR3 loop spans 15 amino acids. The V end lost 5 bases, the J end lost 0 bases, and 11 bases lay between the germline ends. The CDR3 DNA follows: TGTGCCAGCAGCCGGACTGCTGGCTCTGGAAACACCATATATTTT. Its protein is CASSRTAGSGNTIYF.

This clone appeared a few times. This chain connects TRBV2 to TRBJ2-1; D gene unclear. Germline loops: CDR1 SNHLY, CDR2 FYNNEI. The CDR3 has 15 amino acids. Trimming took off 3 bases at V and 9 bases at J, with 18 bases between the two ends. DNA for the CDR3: TGTGCCAGCAGTGAGTGGCAGGTACCTTCCAGTGAGCAGTTCTTC. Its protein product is CASSEWQVPSSEQFF. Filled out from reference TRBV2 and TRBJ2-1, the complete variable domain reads EPEVTQTPSHQVTQMGQEVILRCVPISNHLYFYWYRQILGQKVEFLVSFYNNEISEKSEIFDDQFSVERPDGSNFTLKIRSTKLEDSAMYFCASSEWQVPSSEQFFGPGTRLTVL.

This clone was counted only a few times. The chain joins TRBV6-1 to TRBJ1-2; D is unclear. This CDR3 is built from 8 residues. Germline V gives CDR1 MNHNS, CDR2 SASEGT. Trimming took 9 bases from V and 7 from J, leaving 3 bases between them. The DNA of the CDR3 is TGTGCCAGTGGTGGCTACACCTTC. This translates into CASGGYTF.